A single sample gave rise to the 15 T cell receptor beta chains below, sequenced in a study of response to subunit inactivated influenza vaccine. One entry per CDR3 protein results from TCRdb running MiXCR on the RT-PCR reads. The table has 700,000 to 900,000 distinct CDR3 sequences, 21% seen once. The input for sequencing was PBMCs from blood, taken about 5 days after vaccination. All receptors derive from a man in his fifties or sixties who received an inactivated influenza vaccine.

V and J are TRBV18 and TRBJ1-4; the match to TRBD1 covers 7 bases. The CDR3 sequence is 15 residues long. Germline V gene sequence: CDR1 KGHSH, CDR2 LQKENI. After removal of 0 bases from V and 8 bases from J, the junction contained 6 bases not matched to a gene. The DNA of the CDR3 is TGTGCCAGCTCACCACCGAACAGGGGAGGCGAAAAACTGTTTTTT. Its translation is CASSPPNRGGEKLFF. Using reference TRBV18 and TRBJ1-4 for the parts outside the CDR3, the full variable domain is NAGVMQNPRHLVRRRGQEARLRCSPMKGHSHVYWYRQLPEEGLKFMVYLQKENIIDESGMPKERFSAEFPKEGPSILRIQQVVRGDSAAYFCASSPPNRGGEKLFFGSGTQLSVL.

This clonotype showed up many times. The V call is TRBV12-3 or TRBV12-4, the J call TRBJ1-1; perhaps TRBD1 as D (6 bases). The germline V and J ends were trimmed by 6 bases and 7 bases, with 12 bases remaining between them. The CDR3 covers 12 residues. CDR3 nucleotides: TGTGCCAGCAGCTTCGGACAGTATGAAGCTTTCTTT. As protein: CASSFGQYEAFF.

This chain uses TRBV7-2 with TRBJ2-4; TRBD1 aligns across 10 bases. Germline CDR1 reads SGHTA; CDR2 reads FQGNSA. J was trimmed by 2 bases and V by 1 base; bases with no gene match: 5. The length of the CDR3 is 17 residues. The CDR3 nucleotides read TGTGCCAGCAGCTTAGTAGCGGGACAGGGGACCAAAAACATTCAGTACTTC. This gives the protein CASSLVAGQGTKNIQYF.

The chain is built from TRBV4-2 and TRBJ2-2; D gene unclear. With 5 bases removed from V and 2 bases from J, the gap between germline ends came to 9 bases. CDR1 is LGHNA and CDR2 is YNFKEQ in the germline V gene. This CDR3 has 14 residues. The CDR3 DNA follows: TGTGCCAGCAGCGAGGACCTTAACACCGGGGAGCTGTTTTTT. It codes for CASSEDLNTGELFF.

This chain links TRBV7-2 with TRBJ1-6; 8 bases are shared with TRBD1. Trimming took 1 base from V and 10 from J; bases not matched to a gene: 6. CDR1 SGHTA and CDR2 FQGNSA come from the germline V gene. The CDR3 is made up of 15 amino acids. The CDR3 DNA sequence: TGTGCCAGCAGCTTAGAAACAGGGGGTTGGTCACCCCTCCACTTT. It specifies CASSLETGGWSPLHF.

Regarding this clonotype: One end of the junction does not line up with germline, which may come from a read error. The chain links TRBV6-1 to TRBJ1-2; D is unclear. The V gene's germline CDR1 is MNHNS and CDR2 SASEGT. The CDR3 runs to 12 residues. The DNA of the CDR3 is TGTGCCAGCAGTGAAGAGTTGGGTCTAACCGCCTTC. It encodes CASSEELGLTAF.

The rearrangement joins TRBV7-3 to TRBJ2-6, with D possibly being TRBD1 (6 bases). V shed 5 bases and J shed 1 base, with 15 bases lying between them. Germline V gene data show CDR1 as SGHTA and CDR2 as FQGTGA. This CDR3 comprises 17 residues. The CDR3: CASSPPDSLSGANVLTF. CDR3 nucleotides: TGTGCCAGCAGCCCCCCGGACAGCCTTTCTGGGGCCAACGTCCTGACTTTC.

The chain employs TRBV20-1 and TRBJ2-5; D unresolved. Germline assignment: CDR1 DFQATT and CDR2 SNEGSKA (reference sequence). The CDR3 is 13 amino acids. V was cut by 1 base and J by 2 bases, with 8 bases left in between. CDR3 nucleotide sequence: TGCAGTGCTAGAGGACTGGTACAAGAGACCCAGTACTTC. Residues: CSARGLVQETQYF.

This clonotype was counted between two and nine times. The chain joins TRBV28 to TRBJ2-1; 16 bases line up with TRBD2. CDR1 is MDHEN and CDR2 is SYDVKM in the germline V gene. V lost 4 bases and J lost 2; bases outside the gene matches: 5. The CDR3 extends over 18 amino acids. CDR3 residues: CASSSGTSGRAPYNEQFF. DNA of the CDR3: TGTGCCAGCAGTTCCGGGACTAGCGGGAGGGCGCCCTACAATGAGCAGTTCTTC.

V gene TRBV5-1 combines with J gene TRBJ1-1; 7 bases fit TRBD1. The CDR3 covers 15 residues. Germline trimming cut 0 bases from V and 1 base from J; bases unmatched to any gene: 3. The V gene's germline CDR1 is SGHRS and CDR2 YFSETQ. CDR3: CASSLEGAWNTEAFF. The CDR3 DNA follows: TGCGCCAGCAGCTTGGAGGGGGCATGGAACACTGAAGCTTTCTTT.

This clonotype was detected a few times. The V call is TRBV11-2, the J call TRBJ2-6; the D is unclear. Per germline, CDR1 SGHAT and CDR2 FQNNGV. V was pared by 5 bases and J by 0 bases, with 5 bases between. CDR3 size: 14 residues. CDR3 nucleotide sequence: TGTGCCAGCAGCCGCCACTCTGGGGCCAACGTCCTGACTTTC. Protein sequence: CASSRHSGANVLTF.

The CDR3 loop is CASSLQMPAGGLSRSGELFF. The CDR3 nucleotides are TGTGCCAGCAGCTTGCAGATGCCAGCGGGGGGGCTTAGTAGGAGCGGGGAGCTGTTTTTT. The chain has TRBV11-2 and TRBJ2-2, with TRBD2 matching 10 bases. The germline CDR1 and CDR2 sequences are SGHAT and FQNNGV. After removal of 3 bases from V and 7 bases from J, the junction contained 20 bases not matched to a gene. The CDR3 runs to 20 residues.

The chain uses TRBV6-2 or TRBV6-3 and TRBJ2-7; D unresolved. Trimming removed 5 bases at V and 5 bases at J, with 7 bases between. CDR1 and CDR2 (germline): MNHEY, SVGEGT. This CDR3 has 11 amino acids. CDR3 sequence (DNA): TGTGCCAGCAGTAGGGATAACGAGCAGTACTTC. This codes for CASSRDNEQYF.

The rearrangement joins TRBV11-2 to TRBJ2-7, with TRBD1 matching over 12 bases. J was trimmed by 6 bases and V by 5 bases; bases with no gene match: 8. Germline V gives CDR1 SGHAT, CDR2 FQNNGV. CDR3 length equals 15 residues. This CDR3 reads CASSPWDRGQFEQYF. DNA for the CDR3: TGTGCCAGCAGCCCCTGGGACAGGGGGCAATTCGAGCAGTACTTC.

This clonotype has a handful of counts. The junction and the germline gene differ at one end; a read error may be behind it. The CDR3 DNA reads as TGTGCCAGCAGATACCCCGGGACTAGTATCCATTTT. Its protein product is CASRYPGTSIHF. The chain couples TRBV12-3 or TRBV12-4 to TRBJ2-3; 8 bases map to TRBD2. The CDR3 covers 12 residues.